The clone carrying this T cell receptor (beta chain) has more than one count but fewer than ten. Time point in this sample: pre-sensitization, week 0. This sample's treatment: therapeutic diphenylcyclopropenone sensitization with weekly scalp DPC. This entry is derived from a study of human T cells and chemical hapten exposure. Study-wide context: Patients were mainly female, each with alopecia areata, totalis or universalis.

From the RACE reads, TCRdb called clonotypes with MiXCR, one entry per CDR3 protein. The sample lists about 260,000 distinct CDR3 sequences, 8.6% seen once, with 2.3% in the top ten. Germline CDR1 is SEHNR and CDR2 is FQNEAQ (reference sequence). The CDR3 consists of 11 residues. Trimming removed 8 bases from V and 2 bases from J, with 7 bases in between. The material sequenced was whole blood, taken in connection with sensitization to the hapten diphenylcyclopropenone (DPC). The clonotype comes from a woman in her thirties or forties with alopecia areata. Some clones in this sample may be carry-over from other donors' samples. This chain joins TRBV7-9 and TRBJ2-7; TRBD1 might be the D (6 bases). The CDR3 spells CASQGTYEQYF. In DNA form, the CDR3 reads TGTGCCAGCCAGGGGACCTACGAGCAGTACTTC.